The rows below give T cell receptor beta chains drawn from one sample of a study of cytomegalovirus exposure and HLA in healthy donors. Assay: immunoSEQ multiplex PCR; the TCRdb copy retains only in-frame clones and omits some. The top ten hold almost 3% of the sample, which has approximately 160,000 clones, over 70% seen once. The material sequenced was PBMCs. The receptors were gathered from a woman aged 50 to 65 in good health and CMV-seropositive. Each CDR3 is given with its conserved first and last residue. The D gene is left open where the match is weak. Rows may omit the clone size; those that give it use once, few, many or a size class.

CDR3 protein,CDR3 DNA,D gene,V gene,clone size,J gene
CASSAGRGAGVETQYF,TGTGCCAGCAGCGCAGGGCGGGGGGCCGGGGTAGAGACCCAGTACTTC,TRBD2,TRBV9,-,TRBJ2-5
CATWPGSGKQYF,TGTGCCACTTGGCCCGGCTCGGGAAAGCAGTATTTT,-,TRBV19,once,TRBJ2-3
CAWSRLPRQVGTEAFF,TGTGCCTGGAGCCGATTGCCTAGACAGGTCGGGACTGAAGCTTTCTTT,-,TRBV30,once,TRBJ1-1
CASSTATGNEQFF,TGTGCCAGTAGTACCGCTACAGGGAATGAGCAGTTCTTC,-,TRBV19,-,TRBJ2-1
CASSPGLAGVEQFF,TGTGCCAGCAGCCCGGGACTAGCGGGTGTTGAGCAGTTCTTC,TRBD2,TRBV9,few,TRBJ2-1
CSVELGAGDDYTEAFF,TGCAGCGTTGAATTGGGGGCAGGGGACGACTACACTGAAGCTTTCTTT,-,TRBV29-1,-,TRBJ1-1
CASSSSQGFEQYF,TGCGCCAGCAGCTCATCGCAGGGGTTCGAGCAGTACTTC,-,TRBV5-1,-,TRBJ2-7
CASSFCRDCEQFF,TGTGCCAGCAGCTTCTGCCGGGACTGTGAGCAGTTCTTC,-,TRBV7-2,-,TRBJ2-1
CASAVPGAGDEQFF,TGCGCCAGCGCGGTGCCAGGGGCTGGGGATGAGCAGTTCTTC,-,TRBV5-1,-,TRBJ2-1
CASSVEASGDTYEQYF,TGTGCCAGCAGCGTAGAAGCTAGCGGGGATACCTACGAGCAGTACTTC,TRBD2,TRBV9,-,TRBJ2-7
CAWSVRGGGNEQFF,TGTGCCTGGAGTGTACGCGGCGGGGGAAATGAGCAGTTCTTC,TRBD2,TRBV30,-,TRBJ2-1
CAISETGDNQPQHF,TGTGCCATCAGTGAGACAGGGGACAATCAGCCCCAGCATTTT,TRBD1,TRBV10-3,-,TRBJ1-5
CASSIMRGSYNEQFF,TGTGCCAGTAGTATCATGAGGGGGTCGTACAATGAGCAGTTCTTC,-,TRBV19,-,TRBJ2-1
CASSLVGENEQFF,TGTGCCAGCAGCTTAGTCGGGGAGAATGAGCAGTTCTTC,-,TRBV11-1,-,TRBJ2-1
CASSIASKNTEAFF,TGTGCCAGTAGTATAGCTAGTAAGAACACTGAAGCTTTCTTT,-,TRBV19,-,TRBJ1-1
CSAWTDEKLFF,TGCAGTGCCTGGACTGATGAAAAACTGTTTTTT,-,TRBV20-1,-,TRBJ1-4
CATDREKYTEAFF,TGTGCCACCGACAGGGAAAAGTACACTGAAGCTTTCTTT,TRBD1,TRBV6-6,-,TRBJ1-1
CSVGGTSGGYNEQFF,TGCAGCGTTGGAGGGACTAGCGGGGGATACAATGAGCAGTTCTTC,TRBD2,TRBV29-1,-,TRBJ2-1
CSVDFWTASEAFF,TGCAGCGTTGATTTCTGGACTGCTTCTGAAGCTTTCTTT,-,TRBV29-1,once,TRBJ1-1
CASSLSSGNTIYF,TGTGCCAGCAGCTTATCTTCTGGAAACACCATATATTTT,-,TRBV7-2,-,TRBJ1-3
CASSAYRNTEAFF,TGTGCCAGCAGTGCGTACAGGAACACTGAAGCTTTCTTT,-,TRBV2,-,TRBJ1-1
CASSLGVRTQFF,TGTGCCAGCAGCTTGGGTGTCAGGACACAGTTCTTC,-,TRBV5-6,-,TRBJ2-1
CASSPSRDFYYEQYF,TGTGCCAGCAGCCCATCTCGGGACTTTTACTACGAGCAGTACTTC,-,TRBV11-2,-,TRBJ2-7
CSVDPDRVRTEAFF,TGCAGCGTTGATCCGGACAGGGTGAGAACTGAAGCTTTCTTT,TRBD1,TRBV29-1,-,TRBJ1-1
CASSLGDSPLHF,TGTGCCAGCAGCCTCGGGGATTCACCCCTCCACTTT,-,TRBV2,few,TRBJ1-6
CASSQTEETQYF,TGTGCCAGCAGTCAGACAGAAGAGACCCAGTACTTC,-,TRBV2,-,TRBJ2-5
CASSLLEAGDEKLFF,TGTGCCAGCAGCTTGTTAGAGGCAGGGGATGAAAAACTGTTTTTT,-,TRBV5-4,once,TRBJ1-4
CASSPDTGGEVQYF,TGTGCCAGCAGCCCAGATACAGGGGGCGAGGTGCAGTACTTC,TRBD1,TRBV9,once,TRBJ2-7